These T cell receptor beta chains were read from a single sample in a study of Ad26.COV2.S vaccination and SARS-CoV-2 variants. Repertoires were generated with immunoSEQ multiplex PCR, while TCRdb's copy carries only in-frame clones and drops some. In the table there are roughly 700,000 clones, approximately 88% of which are singletons. The material was peripheral blood, obtained in a trial of Ad26.COV2.S vaccine versus placebo. The source is a person aged 18-60 years who received the Ad26.COV2.S COVID-19 vaccine or a placebo. Both conserved end residues are part of each CDR3. D genes are given only for firm matches. The size field is filled for only some rows; it gives once, few, many or a size class.

D | J | V | size | DNA | CDR3
TRBD2 | TRBJ2-7 | TRBV5-6 | once | TGTGCCAGCACCCAGGGACTAGCGGAGACCTACGAGCAGTACTTC | CASTQGLAETYEQYF
TRBD1 | TRBJ1-1 | TRBV18 | once | TGTGCCAGCTCATTGACAGGGGGCGCGGGGAACACTGAAGCTTTCTTT | CASSLTGGAGNTEAFF
TRBD2 | TRBJ2-7 | TRBV3-1/TRBV3-2 | - | TGTGCCAGCAGCCAAGTGACTAGCGGTGGGTATTACGAGCAGTACTTC | CASSQVTSGGYYEQYF
- | TRBJ2-5 | TRBV7-2 | once | TGTGCCAGCAGCCCACAGACGGAGACCCAGTACTTC | CASSPQTETQYF
TRBD2 | TRBJ2-7 | TRBV13 | few | TGTGCCAGCAGCTTAATGGGACTAGTCCACGAGCAGTACTTC | CASSLMGLVHEQYF
- | TRBJ2-2 | TRBV18 | once | TGTGCCAGCTCACCACGCCAGGGACCCGGGGAGCTGTTTTTT | CASSPRQGPGELFF
- | TRBJ2-2 | TRBV12-3/TRBV12-4 | - | TGTGCCAGCAGCCTCGAGGCGCGCGGGGAGCTGTTTTTT | CASSLEARGELFF
- | TRBJ1-1 | TRBV15 | many | TGTGCCACCAGCAGAGATCGGCAGGGGAGCACTGAAGCTTTCTTT | CATSRDRQGSTEAFF
TRBD1 | TRBJ2-2 | TRBV10-3 | once | TGTGCCATCAGTGTTTCGGGACAGTCTATAACCGGGGAGCTGTTTTTT | CAISVSGQSITGELFF
TRBD1 | TRBJ2-2 | TRBV4-2 | - | TGTGCCAGCAGCCGAGGGACAGGGTCGAGCACCGGGGAGCTGTTTTTT | CASSRGTGSSTGELFF
TRBD2 | TRBJ2-3 | TRBV12-5 | - | TGTGCTAGTGGTCCGGGGGGAGTAGTTGCCACAGATACGCAGTATTTT | CASGPGGVVATDTQYF
- | TRBJ2-7 | TRBV12-3/TRBV12-4 | - | TGTGCCAGCAGTTCGGACACCTACGAGCAGTACTTC | CASSSDTYEQYF
- | TRBJ1-5 | TRBV20-1 | - | TGCAGTGCTAGTGTGGGGGATCAGCCCCAGCATTTT | CSASVGDQPQHF
- | TRBJ2-4 | TRBV7-9 | - | TGTGCCAGCAGCCGTTCAGGGGAAGCCAAAAACATTCAGTACTTC | CASSRSGEAKNIQYF
- | TRBJ2-7 | TRBV15 | few | TGTGCCACCAGCGGAGGACTAACTACCTACGAGCAGTACTTC | CATSGGLTTYEQYF
- | TRBJ2-5 | TRBV7-3 | - | TGTGCCAGCAGCCGGATCGGGGGGCTAGAAGAGACCCAGTACTTC | CASSRIGGLEETQYF
- | TRBJ1-6 | TRBV5-1 | - | TGCGCCAGCAGCTTGACCGATCAAAATTCACCCCTCCACTTT | CASSLTDQNSPLHF
TRBD1 | TRBJ1-6 | TRBV30 | - | TGTGCCTGGAGTGCTGTATTCGACAGGGGGGCCCTCCACTTT | CAWSAVFDRGALHF
TRBD1 | TRBJ2-6 | TRBV19 | - | TGTGCCAGTAGTTCTGGGACAGCCCGCGAAAGGGCCAACGTCCTGACTTTC | CASSSGTARERANVLTF
TRBD1 | TRBJ1-2 | TRBV5-6 | - | TGTGCCAGCAGCTTGGGGGGACAGGGAGACTATGGCTACACCTTC | CASSLGGQGDYGYTF
TRBD2 | TRBJ2-3 | TRBV6-6 | - | TGTGCCAGCAGTCGGCCTAGCGGGAGTGGGGCGGGAGATACGCAGTATTTT | CASSRPSGSGAGDTQYF
- | TRBJ1-6 | TRBV7-2 | - | TGTGCCAGCAGCCGGGGGCCAGGCCTATCTGGAGATTCACCCCTCCACTTT | CASSRGPGLSGDSPLHF
- | TRBJ2-7 | TRBV29-1 | - | TGCAGCGTTGTGTGGCGGGGGCGGACTTCGAGATCCGAGCAGTACTTC | CSVVWRGRTSRSEQYF
- | TRBJ1-2 | TRBV4-3 | - | TGCGCCAGCAGCCAAGACCCACGGCGGGGGCCCTATGGCTACACCTTC | CASSQDPRRGPYGYTF
TRBD1 | TRBJ1-1 | TRBV7-2 | - | TGTGCCAGCAGCAATCCGGGACAGTACACTGAAGCTTTCTTT | CASSNPGQYTEAFF
- | TRBJ1-1 | TRBV4-3 | - | TGCGCCAGCAGCCCGCTCATGGGCAGCTATGAAGCTTTCTTT | CASSPLMGSYEAFF
- | TRBJ1-4 | TRBV7-6 | - | TGTGCCAGCAGCCCATGGACTGGGGGCCCTGAAAAACTGTTTTTT | CASSPWTGGPEKLFF
- | TRBJ1-1 | TRBV30 | - | TGTGCCGGGGTGTTCAACACTGAAGCTTTCTTT | CAGVFNTEAFF
TRBD2 | TRBJ2-7 | TRBV7-9 | once | TGTGCCAGCAGCATTACCGGGACTAGCGGGAGTAACTACGAGCAGTACTTC | CASSITGTSGSNYEQYF
- | TRBJ2-2 | TRBV27 | - | TGTGCCAGCAGCCCGGGACGGAGGAACACCGGGGAGCTGTTTTTT | CASSPGRRNTGELFF
- | TRBJ1-1 | TRBV19 | - | TGTGCCAGTAGTATGGAGCAGGAAGCTTTCTTT | CASSMEQEAFF
TRBD1 | TRBJ2-6 | TRBV19 | - | TGTGCCAGTACAATGAGACAGGGGTCCCCGTCTGGGGCCAACGTCCTGACTTTC | CASTMRQGSPSGANVLTF
- | TRBJ2-1 | TRBV18 | - | TGTGCCAGCTCGGAAGGAAATGAGCAGTTCTTC | CASSEGNEQFF
- | TRBJ2-2 | TRBV5-1 | - | TGCGCCAGCAAGGGCGGGACAGAAAACACCGGGGAGCTGTTTTTT | CASKGGTENTGELFF
TRBD2 | TRBJ2-1 | TRBV11-3 | - | TGTGCCAGCAGCCCTCATGGCGGGGGGGCGAGCTCCTACAATGAGCAGTTCTTC | CASSPHGGGASSYNEQFF
- | TRBJ2-2 | TRBV7-2 | - | TGTGCCAGCAGCTTAGCGAAGTACACCGGGGAGCTGTTTTTT | CASSLAKYTGELFF
TRBD1 | TRBJ1-1 | TRBV9 | - | TGTGCCAGCAGCGTAGAGACAGGGGGCAACACTGAAGCTTTCTTT | CASSVETGGNTEAFF
- | TRBJ1-4 | TRBV5-1 | - | TGCGCCAGCAGCTTTTTTAGCCTTAATGAAAAACTGTTTTTT | CASSFFSLNEKLFF
TRBD2 | TRBJ2-7 | TRBV7-9 | - | TGTGCCAGCAGCTTAGAGCCCCAGCGGGGGGATCACGAGCAGTACTTC | CASSLEPQRGDHEQYF
- | TRBJ1-3 | TRBV4-3 | once | TGCGCCAGCAGCCCGGGCCCTAGAAACTCTGGAAACACCATATATTTT | CASSPGPRNSGNTIYF
- | TRBJ2-7 | TRBV7-9 | - | TGTGCCAGCAGCTTAGCTAGAAGCCCTTACAGGGTACCGTACGAGCAGTACTTC | CASSLARSPYRVPYEQYF